This T cell receptor beta chain was identified in a study of identical twins. Study outcomes and limitations: Out-of-frame alpha sequences that twins shared showed excess low generation probability.

CDR1 is SQVTM, CDR2 ANQGSEA, per germline. The CDR3 has 14 amino acids. Trimming at V came to 6 bases and at J to 5 bases, leaving 9 bases not matched to a gene. This clonotype was observed many times. The antigen remains unidentified. A universal primer site was added by template switching, and unique molecular identifiers were carried by the cDNA. TCRdb re-derived calls from the 5' RACE reads in MiXCR, one entry per CDR3 protein. The sample holds roughly 230,000 distinct CDR3 sequences, around 8.8% seen once. The same sample was also studied in work on yellow fever vaccine responses in identical twins.

Sequencing was performed on CD8+ T cells sorted from blood. The chain combines TRBV29-1 with TRBJ2-2; 7 positions agree with TRBD1. The clonotype was recovered from a woman aged 18-29 years in good health. For the CDR3, the DNA is TGCAGCGTACGCACAGGGGACAGAACCGGGGAGCTGTTTTTT. Translation gives CSVRTGDRTGELFF.